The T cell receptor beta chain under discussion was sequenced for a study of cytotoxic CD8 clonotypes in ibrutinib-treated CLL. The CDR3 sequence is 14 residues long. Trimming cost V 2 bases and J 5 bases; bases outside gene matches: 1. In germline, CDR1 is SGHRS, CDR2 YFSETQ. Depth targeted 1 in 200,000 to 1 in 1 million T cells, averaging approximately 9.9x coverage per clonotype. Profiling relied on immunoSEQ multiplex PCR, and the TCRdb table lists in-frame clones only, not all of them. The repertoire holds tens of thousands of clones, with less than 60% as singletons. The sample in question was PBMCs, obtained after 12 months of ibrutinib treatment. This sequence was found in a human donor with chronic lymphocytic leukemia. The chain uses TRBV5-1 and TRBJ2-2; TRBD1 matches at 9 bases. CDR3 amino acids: CASSFGQGTGELFF. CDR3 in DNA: TGCGCCAGCAGCTTCGGACAGGGGACCGGGGAGCTGTTTTTT. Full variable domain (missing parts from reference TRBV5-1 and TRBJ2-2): KAGVTQTPRYLIKTRGQQVTLSCSPISGHRSVSWYQQTPGQGLQFLFEYFSETQRNKGNFPGRFSGRQFSNSRSEMNVSTLELGDSALYLCASSFGQGTGELFFGEGSRLTVL.